A selection of T cell receptor beta chains follows, all from one sample in a study of blood T cell repertoires in COVID-19. The data were produced by immunoSEQ multiplex PCR, yet TCRdb's version contains in-frame clones alone and is incomplete. The table lists about 130,000 clones, roughly 80% of them singletons. The sample consisted of PBMCs or T cells enriched from blood (not recorded which). Receptors originate from a middle-aged man who had recovered from COVID-19. The CDR3 runs from the conserved cysteine through the conserved F or W. A D gene is named only where the DNA matches it firmly. Only some rows state a clone size, as once, few, many or a class for expanded clones.

>.|TRBJ2-3|TRBV21-1|.
TGTGCCAGCAGCAAAGCGGGACAGAGACGTGCTAGCACAGATACGCAGTATTTT
CASSKAGQRRASTDTQYF
>once|TRBJ2-2|TRBV7-9|.
TGTGCCAGCAGCTTACAGGGGCTCAGCAACACCGGGGAGCTGTTTTTT
CASSLQGLSNTGELFF
>.|TRBJ1-5|TRBV6-4|.
TGTGCCAGCAGTGACTCCCAGGGCGGTCAGCCCCAGCATTTT
CASSDSQGGQPQHF
>.|TRBJ2-5|TRBV7-7|TRBD2
TGTGCTAGCAGCTTAGCAGGACTAGCCGGGGAGACCCAGTACTTC
CASSLAGLAGETQYF
>.|TRBJ2-4|TRBV7-2|.
TGTGCCAGCAGCCCGTCGGCTCGGGGAGCCAAAAACATTCAGTACTTC
CASSPSARGAKNIQYF
>.|TRBJ2-7|TRBV4-1|TRBD1
TGCGCCAGCAGCCAGCCAAAGACAGGGGGGTCCTACGAGCAGTACTTC
CASSQPKTGGSYEQYF
>many|TRBJ2-7|TRBV4-2|TRBD1
TGTGCCAGCAGCCAAGTGGGACAGGGGTCCTACGAGCAGTACTTC
CASSQVGQGSYEQYF
>.|TRBJ1-3|TRBV5-1|.
TGCGCCAGCAGCTTGGGGACAGCCTTAAACACCATATATTTT
CASSLGTALNTIYF
>.|TRBJ2-7|TRBV9|TRBD1
TGTGCCAGCGGGGACAGCGAAGCCTACGAGCAGTACTTC
CASGDSEAYEQYF
>.|TRBJ2-3|TRBV5-1|TRBD2
TGCGCCAGCAGCCTCCTCCTTAGCGGGGGAACAGATACGCAGTATTTT
CASSLLLSGGTDTQYF
>.|TRBJ2-5|TRBV18|TRBD2
TGTGCCAGCTCCTCACTAGCGGGGGGCCTCCAAGAGACCCAGTACTTC
CASSSLAGGLQETQYF
>.|TRBJ1-1|TRBV5-8|.
TGTGCCAGCAGCTTCAGGGTAACGACTGAAGCTTTCTTT
CASSFRVTTEAFF
>once|TRBJ2-7|TRBV30|TRBD2
TGTGCCGGAGACCTAGCGGCCGGGTCGTACGAGCAGTACTTC
CAGDLAAGSYEQYF
>few|TRBJ1-1|TRBV7-2|.
TGTGCCAGCAGCTTATTTTCCTTAGCTGAAGCTTTCTTT
CASSLFSLAEAFF
>.|TRBJ2-2|TRBV7-7|.
TGTGCTAGCAGCTTAACCACAGGGTCCGGGGAGCTGTTTTTT
CASSLTTGSGELFF
>.|TRBJ1-2|TRBV18|TRBD1
TGTGCCAGCTCACTAGGACAGGACTATGGCTACACCTTC
CASSLGQDYGYTF
>once|TRBJ2-1|TRBV19|TRBD1
TGTGCCACCGCCTGGAAGACAGGGTACAATGAGCAGTTCTTC
CATAWKTGYNEQFF
>.|TRBJ2-5|TRBV20-1|TRBD2
TGCAGTGCTAGTATCGGGGGGGGCCGTAGAGAGACCCAGTACTTC
CSASIGGGRRETQYF
>.|TRBJ2-2|TRBV5-1|TRBD1
TGCGCCAGCAGCTTGCGTGGACAGGGGGGCACCGGGGAGCTGTTTTTT
CASSLRGQGGTGELFF